The entry that follows covers one T cell receptor beta chain sequence. What it binds is unknown. TCRdb re-derived calls from the RT-PCR reads in MiXCR, one entry per CDR3 protein. The repertoire consists of roughly 650,000 distinct CDR3 sequences, with about a sixth occurring once and the leading ten covering around a tenth. The data were obtained in a study of response to subunit inactivated influenza vaccine. The CDR3 runs 13 residues. CDR1 DFQATT and CDR2 SNEGSKA come from the germline V gene (reference sequence). V shed 0 bases and J shed 8 bases, with 11 bases lying between them. The study, taken as a whole, reports: That few new T cells are recruited by each seasonal influenza vaccination was the authors' suggestion.

This receptor was taken from a man aged 50 to 60 who received an inactivated influenza vaccine. The source was PBMCs from blood, collected 11 to 12 days after vaccination. The chain combines TRBV20-1 with TRBJ2-1, with D uncertain. DNA of the CDR3: TGCAGTGCTAGAGATCCGATGGTGCATGAGCAGTTCTTC. This translates into CSARDPMVHEQFF.